A single sample is the source of the 31 T cell receptor beta chains below, sequenced in a study of T cell repertoires in cytomegalovirus infection. For these receptors, no antigen is known. TCRdb ran MiXCR on the reads and lists one entry per CDR3 protein. The data show 200,000 or so distinct CDR3 sequences, about 40% seen once. This material consisted of CD8+ T cells from cultured PBMCs, taken from culture after CMV antigen stimulation. Source of these receptors: a human donor in good health (CMV status not recorded). Some clones in this sample may be carry-over from other donors' samples.

The V gene is TRBV11-2, the J gene TRBJ2-5; TRBD2 might be the D (5 bases). This CDR3 has 14 residues. V lost 6 bases and J 0 bases, leaving 11 bases between the germline ends. The V gene's germline CDR1 is SGHAT and CDR2 FQNNGV. This chain's CDR3 is CASSSDYYQETQYF. CDR3 DNA: TGTGCCAGCAGTTCCGACTATTACCAAGAGACCCAGTACTTC.

This chain links TRBV12-5 with TRBJ2-3; 16 nucleotides align to TRBD2. Per germline, CDR1 LGHNT and CDR2 FRNRAP. J gave up 2 bases and V 6 bases, and 11 bases lay outside the gene matches. CDR3 size: 19 residues. The DNA for the CDR3 is TGTGCTAGTGGCCCAGGGGGACTAGCGGGAGGGACCTACACAGATACGCAGTATTTT. Its translation: CASGPGGLAGGTYTDTQYF.

This sequence joins TRBV11-3 and TRBJ2-1; D may correspond to TRBD1 or TRBD2 (5 bases each). CDR1 is SGHNT and CDR2 is YENEEA in the germline V gene. There are 15 residues in the CDR3. Trimming cost V 6 bases and J 7 bases, with 19 bases left between them. This chain's CDR3 is CASRSTGRGVNEQFF. The DNA of the CDR3 is TGTGCCAGCAGATCCACGGGACGGGGTGTTAATGAGCAGTTCTTC.

In this sample, this clonotype turned up a few times. The chain recombines TRBV28 with TRBJ2-1, with 9 bases that match TRBD2. Looked up from germline, CDR1 is MDHEN and CDR2 is SYDVKM. The CDR3 length is 16 residues. V shed 3 bases, J shed 3 bases, and the junction held 6 bases outside the gene matches. In DNA, the CDR3 is TGTGCCAGCAGTTTGGTACTAGCGGGTCACTACAATGAGCAGTTCTTC. Amino acid sequence: CASSLVLAGHYNEQFF.

The CDR3 sequence is CASSREALSSYEQYF. The CDR3, as DNA: TGTGCCAGCAGCCGTGAAGCCTTGAGCTCCTACGAGCAGTACTTC. The J gene is TRBJ2-7, the V gene TRBV7-8, with D unresolved. CDR3 length: 15 amino acids. The V and J ends lost 5 bases and 0 bases respectively, with 14 bases between them. Looked up from germline, CDR1 is SGHVS and CDR2 is FQNEAQ.

This clonotype has more than one count but fewer than ten. The chain combines TRBV15 with TRBJ1-1; the D gene is possibly TRBD1 (5 bases). Germline CDR1 reads LNHNV; CDR2 reads YYDKDF (reference sequence). V was cut by 4 bases and J by 0 bases, with 15 bases left in between. The CDR3 contains 16 residues. The DNA for the CDR3 is TGTGCCACCAGCACCCCGGGACGAAAAATGAACACTGAAGCTTTCTTT. It encodes CATSTPGRKMNTEAFF.

This clonotype was picked up a small number of times. The chain combines TRBV4-1 with TRBJ2-3, with unresolved D. Germline assignment: CDR1 MGHRA and CDR2 YSYEKL. With 1 base removed from V and 3 bases from J, the gap between germline ends came to 14 bases. The CDR3 is 16 amino acids. The CDR3 here is CASSQVNMGQTDTQYF. The DNA for the CDR3 is TGCGCCAGCAGCCAAGTCAATATGGGCCAAACAGATACGCAGTATTTT.

This sequence joins TRBV19 and TRBJ2-5, with D maybe TRBD2 (6 bases). CDR3 length: 15 amino acids. Germline CDR1 reads LNHDA; CDR2 reads SQIVND (reference sequence). Trimming shortened V by 6 bases and J by 0 bases, and 14 bases separated the two germline ends. The CDR3 here is CASRQLGGHQETQYF. In DNA form, the CDR3 reads TGTGCCAGTAGACAACTAGGAGGGCACCAAGAGACCCAGTACTTC.

The chain recombines TRBV6-1 with TRBJ2-1, with 9 bases matching TRBD1. CDR1 MNHNS and CDR2 SASEGT come from the germline V gene. The CDR3 runs to 14 residues. The junction had 2 bases not matched to a gene; V was cut back by 6 bases and J by 2 bases. CDR3 amino acids: CASRDRGTYNEQFF. The CDR3 DNA reads as TGTGCCAGCAGGGACAGGGGCACCTACAATGAGCAGTTCTTC.

V is TRBV27 and J is TRBJ1-5; no clear D gene. The CDR3 contains 10 residues. Trimming stripped 3 bases from V and 6 bases from J, with 0 bases between. Germline V gene data show CDR1 as MNHEY and CDR2 as SMNVEV (reference sequence). The CDR3 sequence is CASSFQPQHF. CDR3 DNA: TGTGCCAGCAGTTTTCAGCCCCAGCATTTT.

This clonotype was recorded at least ten times. The V gene is TRBV7-6, the J gene TRBJ2-3; 7 bases are shared with TRBD2. The CDR3 consists of 16 residues. Germline V CDR1 and CDR2: SGHVS, FNYEAQ. The junction had 6 bases not matched to a gene; V was cut back by 1 base and J by 2 bases. The CDR3 DNA reads TGTGCCAGCAGCTTAGGGCGGACTAGGCACACAGATACGCAGTATTTT. Translation gives CASSLGRTRHTDTQYF.

This clonotype was seen more than once but under ten times. The chain recombines TRBV4-1 with TRBJ1-1, with 8 bases lining up with TRBD1. Germline V gives CDR1 MGHRA, CDR2 YSYEKL. The length of the CDR3 is 18 residues. J gave up 0 bases and V 0 bases, and 9 bases lay outside the gene matches. The CDR3 sequence: CASSQDRTGGMMNTEAFF. The CDR3 region has the DNA TGCGCCAGCAGCCAAGATAGAACAGGGGGTATGATGAACACTGAAGCTTTCTTT.

This clonotype was picked up a small number of times. The rearrangement uses TRBV7-9 and TRBJ2-2; 8 bases are a match to TRBD1. From germline, CDR1 is SEHNR and CDR2 FQNEAQ (reference sequence). This CDR3 comprises 18 residues. Trimming removed 0 bases from V and 3 bases from J; junction bases left unmatched: 9. The CDR3 spells CASSLARTRGRDTGELFF. Written as DNA, the CDR3 is TGTGCCAGCAGCTTAGCGAGGACCAGGGGGCGCGACACCGGGGAGCTGTTTTTT.

This chain's CDR3 is CASSERAGGPYDDEQFF. The CDR3 coding sequence is TGCGCCAGCAGTGAGCGGGCGGGGGGGCCGTATGACGATGAGCAGTTCTTC. J is TRBJ2-1 and V is TRBV10-1, with 9 nucleotides matching TRBD2. The germline gives CDR1 WNHNN, CDR2 SYGVQD (reference sequence). Unmatched junction bases numbered 13, after V lost 2 bases and J lost 8 bases. This CDR3 spans 17 amino acids.

The V gene is TRBV28, the J gene TRBJ1-5; the D is unclear. V was shortened by 7 bases and J by 0 bases, with 22 bases between the two germline ends. The germline gives CDR1 MDHEN, CDR2 SYDVKM. The CDR3 runs to 18 residues. Written as DNA, the CDR3 is TGTGCCAGCACTCCGACTCTCCTCGGGGATACTAGCAATCAGCCCCAGCATTTT. Protein sequence: CASTPTLLGDTSNQPQHF. The full variable domain, rest sourced from reference TRBV28 and TRBJ1-5, is DVKVTQSSRYLVKRTGEKVFLECVQDMDHENMFWYRQDPGLGLRLIYFSYDVKMKEKGDIPEGYSVSREKKERFSLILESASTNQTSMYLCASTPTLLGDTSNQPQHFGDGTRLSIL.

The table lists this clonotype with a count of one. An end of the junction does not agree with germline; a read error may underlie this. This chain joins TRBV7-6 and TRBJ2-5; tentatively, D is TRBD1 (6 bases). The CDR3 runs 16 residues. CDR1 and CDR2 from the germline V gene are SGHVS and FNYEAQ. CDR3 nucleotides: TGTGCCAGCAGCTTACCCCCTAAGACAGGTCAAGATACCCAGTACTTC. Its translation: CASSLPPKTGQDTQYF.

The chain recombines TRBV20-1 with TRBJ1-6; no reliable D call. With 0 bases removed from V and 10 bases from J, the gap between germline ends came to 7 bases. Germline lookup yields CDR1 DFQATT and CDR2 SNEGSKA (reference sequence). This CDR3 comprises 12 residues. Here the CDR3 reads CSARDPGSPLHF. CDR3 DNA sequence: TGCAGTGCTAGAGACCCGGGCTCACCCCTCCACTTT.

V gene TRBV7-9 combines with J gene TRBJ2-1; D might be TRBD1 (6 bases). CDR1 is SEHNR and CDR2 is FQNEAQ in the germline V gene (reference sequence). Deletions cut 6 bases from V and 7 bases from J, with 13 bases between. The length of the CDR3 is 13 residues. This chain's CDR3 is CASRRQVENEQFF. The CDR3 DNA follows: TGTGCCAGCAGACGACAGGTTGAAAATGAGCAGTTCTTC.

The J gene is TRBJ2-1, the V gene TRBV28, with D perhaps given as TRBD1 or TRBD2 (5 bases each). The CDR3 totals 16 residues. CDR1 is MDHEN and CDR2 is SYDVKM in the germline V gene. The germline V and J ends were trimmed by 5 bases and 8 bases, with 22 bases remaining between them. The CDR3 is CASSPPRDQIRDEQFF. DNA for the CDR3: TGTGCCAGCAGTCCCCCCCGGGACCAAATTAGGGATGAGCAGTTCTTC.

The rearrangement links TRBV11-2 to TRBJ1-4; 7 bases line up with TRBD1. With 2 bases clipped from V and 8 bases from J, the junction kept 8 bases outside the gene matches. Germline values: CDR1 SGHAT, CDR2 FQNNGV. This CDR3 is 15 amino acids long. The CDR3 region is CASSLRRQGGEKLFF. CDR3 nucleotide sequence: TGTGCCAGCAGCTTAAGACGACAGGGTGGCGAAAAACTGTTTTTT.

This chain joins TRBV10-3 and TRBJ1-3; a weak D match, TRBD1 (5 bases). Trimming removed 5 bases at V and 1 base at J, with 9 bases between. This CDR3 has 14 residues. Germline V CDR1 and CDR2: ENHRY, SYGVKD. CDR3: CAISPGTSGNTIYF. CDR3 sequence (DNA): TGTGCCATCAGTCCCGGGACTTCTGGAAACACCATATATTTT.

This chain joins TRBV6-6 and TRBJ2-2; a possible D gene is TRBD2 (5 bases). The CDR3 consists of 11 residues. CDR1 MNHNY and CDR2 SVGAGI come from the germline V gene (reference sequence). V lost 8 bases, J lost 6 bases, and 7 bases lay in between. Here the CDR3 reads CASLRAGELFF. The CDR3 coding sequence is TGTGCCAGCCTGAGGGCCGGGGAGCTGTTTTTT.

The V gene is TRBV4-2, the J gene TRBJ2-5; 7 bases match TRBD1. CDR3 length: 17 amino acids. J was trimmed by 3 bases and V by 1 base; bases with no gene match: 11. Germline CDR1 is LGHNA and CDR2 is YNFKEQ. The CDR3 is CASSQGRQGPTKETQYF. The CDR3 region has the DNA TGTGCCAGCAGCCAAGGGAGACAGGGCCCCACGAAAGAGACCCAGTACTTC.

This chain joins TRBV27 and TRBJ2-1; the D gene is possibly TRBD2 (5 bases). The CDR3 spans 14 residues. CDR1 is MNHEY and CDR2 is SMNVEV in the germline V gene (reference sequence). The V end was cut by 3 bases, the J end by 7 bases, with 13 bases between. The CDR3 DNA sequence: TGTGCCAGCAGTTTGTACTCCACGGGGAATGAGCAGTTCTTC. Encoded protein: CASSLYSTGNEQFF.

This clonotype was detected ten times or more. The rearrangement uses TRBV5-4 and TRBJ2-3, with TRBD2 as a possible D gene (6 bases). The germline V gene encodes CDR1 SGHNT and CDR2 YYREEE (reference sequence). The CDR3 is 16 residues long. V dropped 2 bases and J dropped 2 bases, with 15 bases sitting between them. As DNA, the CDR3 is TGTGCCAGCAGCTTCAATGTGGGGGGTACCACAGATACGCAGTATTTT. Residues: CASSFNVGGTTDTQYF.

V gene TRBV7-9 combines with J gene TRBJ2-7; D is ambiguous. CDR1 SEHNR and CDR2 FQNEAQ come from the germline V gene (reference sequence). CDR3 size: 13 residues. V lost 4 bases and J 3 bases, leaving 10 bases between the germline ends. The CDR3 loop reads CASSSEPRYEQYF. The CDR3 DNA follows: TGTGCCAGCAGCTCCGAGCCCCGCTACGAGCAGTACTTC.

The V call is TRBV27, the J call TRBJ1-3; D perhaps matches TRBD1 (5 bases). The V gene lost 4 bases and the J gene lost 0 bases, with 10 bases spanning the gap. Germline CDR1 is MNHEY and CDR2 is SMNVEV (reference sequence). This CDR3 is 15 amino acids long. The CDR3 region has the DNA TGTGCCAGCAGTTGGGACTCTAGCTCTGGAAACACCATATATTTT. Protein sequence: CASSWDSSSGNTIYF.

This clonotype was picked up many times. This chain links TRBV7-2 with TRBJ2-1; 11 nucleotides match TRBD2. The CDR3 covers 14 residues. Per germline, CDR1 SGHTA and CDR2 FQGNSA. Germline trimming cut 4 bases from V and 8 bases from J; bases unmatched to any gene: 4. DNA of the CDR3: TGTGCCAGCAGCTACACTAGCGGGAGTTATGAGCAGTTCTTC. This translates into CASSYTSGSYEQFF.

This rearrangement joins TRBV18 to TRBJ1-5; 8 bases fit TRBD1. The germline V gene encodes CDR1 KGHSH and CDR2 LQKENI. This CDR3 has 15 amino acids. With V trimmed by 3 bases and J by 7 bases, 8 bases remained unmatched. For the CDR3, the DNA is TGTGCCAGCTCACCTTCCGGGACAGGCATCCAGCCCCAGCATTTT. The encoded protein is CASSPSGTGIQPQHF.

This sequence joins TRBV4-1 and TRBJ1-1, with D perhaps TRBD1 (6 bases). Germline values: CDR1 MGHRA, CDR2 YSYEKL. Trimming cost V 3 bases and J 1 base, with 12 bases left between them. This CDR3 is 15 amino acids long. CDR3 DNA: TGCGCCAGCAGCCACACAGGGATGAAGAACACTGAAGCTTTCTTT. Its protein is CASSHTGMKNTEAFF.

The chain links TRBV6-2 or TRBV6-3 to TRBJ2-1; D remains ambiguous. The germline V and J ends were trimmed by 3 bases and 8 bases, with 14 bases remaining between them. Germline loops: CDR1 MNHEY, CDR2 SVGEGT. This CDR3 comprises 14 residues. The CDR3 here is CASSYISGLDEQFF. CDR3 nucleotides: TGTGCCAGCAGTTATATCTCGGGCCTAGATGAGCAGTTCTTC.